This T cell receptor (beta chain) derives from a study of blood T cell repertoires in COVID-19. Study-wide context: Sites across the United States, Italy and Spain contributed samples from acute and convalescent COVID-19.

Authors' processing steps: Amplified reference gene primers provided the basis for estimating nucleated cell counts. Profiled with immunoSEQ multiplex PCR; TCRdb holds only in-frame clones, not every one. For V, J and clone size, that table is used; D and trimming come from the DNA. The table includes roughly 160,000 clones, about 86% detected once. Germline trimming cut 4 bases from V and 6 bases from J; bases unmatched to any gene: 4. The CDR3 has 13 amino acids. CDR1 and CDR2 from the germline V gene are SGHKS and YYEKEE (reference sequence). The sample comprised peripheral blood. The TCR comes from a man in his sixties with acute or convalescent COVID-19. J is TRBJ2-7 and V is TRBV5-5; the match to TRBD1 covers 10 bases. The CDR3 spells CASSETGGTEQYF. The CDR3 DNA is TGTGCCAGCAGCGAGACAGGGGGCACCGAGCAGTACTTC. Combining the CDR3 with reference TRBV5-5 and TRBJ2-7 gives the whole variable domain DAGVTQSPTHLIKTRGQQVTLRCSPISGHKSVSWYQQVLGQGPQFIFQYYEKEERGRGNFPDRFSARQFPNYSSELNVNALLLGDSALYLCASSETGGTEQYFGPGTRLTVT.